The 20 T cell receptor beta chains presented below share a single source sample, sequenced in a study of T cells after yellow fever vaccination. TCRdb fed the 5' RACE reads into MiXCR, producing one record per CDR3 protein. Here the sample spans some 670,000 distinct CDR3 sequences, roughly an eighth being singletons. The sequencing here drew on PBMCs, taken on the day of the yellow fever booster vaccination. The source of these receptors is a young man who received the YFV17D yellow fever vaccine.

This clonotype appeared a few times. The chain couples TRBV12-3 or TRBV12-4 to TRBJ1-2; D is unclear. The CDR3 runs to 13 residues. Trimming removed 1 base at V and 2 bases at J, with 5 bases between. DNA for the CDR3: TGTGCCAGCAGTTTAGTCCAGAACTATGGCTACACCTTC. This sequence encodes CASSLVQNYGYTF.

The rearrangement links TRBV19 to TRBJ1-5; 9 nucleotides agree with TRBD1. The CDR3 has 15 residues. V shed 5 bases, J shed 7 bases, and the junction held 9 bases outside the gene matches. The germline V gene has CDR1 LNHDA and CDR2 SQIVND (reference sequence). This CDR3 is CASSPNRDREQPQHF. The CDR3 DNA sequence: TGTGCCAGTAGTCCGAACCGGGACAGGGAACAGCCCCAGCATTTT.

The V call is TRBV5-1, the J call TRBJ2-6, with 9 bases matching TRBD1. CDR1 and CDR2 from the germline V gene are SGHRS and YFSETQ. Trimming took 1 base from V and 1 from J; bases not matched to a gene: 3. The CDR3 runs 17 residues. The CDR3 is CASSLTGQGSGANVLTF. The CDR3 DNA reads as TGCGCCAGCAGCTTGACCGGACAGGGGTCTGGGGCCAACGTCCTGACTTTC. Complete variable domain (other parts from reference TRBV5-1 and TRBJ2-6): KAGVTQTPRYLIKTRGQQVTLSCSPISGHRSVSWYQQTPGQGLQFLFEYFSETQRNKGNFPGRFSGRQFSNSRSEMNVSTLELGDSALYLCASSLTGQGSGANVLTFGAGSRLTVL.

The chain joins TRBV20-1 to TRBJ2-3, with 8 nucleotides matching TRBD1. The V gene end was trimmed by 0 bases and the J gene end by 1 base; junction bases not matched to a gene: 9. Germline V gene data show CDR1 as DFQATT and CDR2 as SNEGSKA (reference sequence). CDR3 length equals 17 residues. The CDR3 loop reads CSARDIDRGTGTDTQYF. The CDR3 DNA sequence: TGCAGTGCTAGAGATATCGACAGGGGTACGGGCACAGATACGCAGTATTTT.

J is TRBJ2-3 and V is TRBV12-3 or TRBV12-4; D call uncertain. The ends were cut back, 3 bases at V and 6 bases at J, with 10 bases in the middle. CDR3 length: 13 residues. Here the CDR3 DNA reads TGTGCCAGCAGTTTGTCTGCTGAGGATACGCAGTATTTT. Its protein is CASSLSAEDTQYF.

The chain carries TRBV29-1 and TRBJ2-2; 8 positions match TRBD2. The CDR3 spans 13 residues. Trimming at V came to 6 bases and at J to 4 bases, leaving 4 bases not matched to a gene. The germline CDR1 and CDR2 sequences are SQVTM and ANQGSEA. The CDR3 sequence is CSVSGGFTGELFF. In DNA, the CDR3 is TGCAGCGTCAGCGGGGGCTTCACCGGGGAGCTGTTTTTT.

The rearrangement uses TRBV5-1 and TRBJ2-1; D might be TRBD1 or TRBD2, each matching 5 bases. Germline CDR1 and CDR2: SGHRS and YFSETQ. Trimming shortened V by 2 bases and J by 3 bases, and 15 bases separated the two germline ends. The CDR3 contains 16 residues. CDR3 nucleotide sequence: TGCGCCAGCAGCTTATACGGGACCTTTGACTACAATGAGCAGTTCTTC. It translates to CASSLYGTFDYNEQFF.

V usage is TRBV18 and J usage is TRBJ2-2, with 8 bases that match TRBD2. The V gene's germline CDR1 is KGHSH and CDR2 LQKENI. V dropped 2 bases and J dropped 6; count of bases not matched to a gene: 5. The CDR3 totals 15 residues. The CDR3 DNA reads TGTGCCAGCTCACCAGCGAGCGGGAGCCCCGGGGAGCTGTTTTTT. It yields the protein CASSPASGSPGELFF.

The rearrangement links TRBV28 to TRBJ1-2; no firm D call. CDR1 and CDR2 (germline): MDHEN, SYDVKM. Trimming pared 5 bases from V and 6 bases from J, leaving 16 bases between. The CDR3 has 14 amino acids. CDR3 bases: TGTGCCAGCAGTCTTTGGGCTATACAGCATGGCTACACCTTC. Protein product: CASSLWAIQHGYTF.

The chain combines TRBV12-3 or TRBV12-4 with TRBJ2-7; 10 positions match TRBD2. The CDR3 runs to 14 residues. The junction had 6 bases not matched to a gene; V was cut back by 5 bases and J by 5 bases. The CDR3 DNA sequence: TGTGCCAGCAGTCCTAGCGGGAGTGAGAACGAGCAGTACTTC. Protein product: CASSPSGSENEQYF.

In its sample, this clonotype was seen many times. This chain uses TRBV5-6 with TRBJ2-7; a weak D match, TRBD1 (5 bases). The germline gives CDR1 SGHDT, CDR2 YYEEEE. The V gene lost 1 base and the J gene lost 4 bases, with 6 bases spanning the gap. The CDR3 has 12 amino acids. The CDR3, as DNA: TGTGCCAGCAGCTTGTGGACATACGAGCAGTACTTC. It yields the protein CASSLWTYEQYF.

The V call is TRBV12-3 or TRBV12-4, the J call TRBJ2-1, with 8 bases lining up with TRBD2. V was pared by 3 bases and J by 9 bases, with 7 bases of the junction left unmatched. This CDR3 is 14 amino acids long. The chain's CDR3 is CASSFYLAGPEQFF. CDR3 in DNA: TGTGCCAGCAGTTTCTACTTAGCGGGGCCTGAGCAGTTCTTC.

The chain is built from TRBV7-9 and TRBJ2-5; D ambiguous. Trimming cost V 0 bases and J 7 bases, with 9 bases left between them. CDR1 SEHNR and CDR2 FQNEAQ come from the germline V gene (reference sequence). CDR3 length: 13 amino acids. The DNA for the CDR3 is TGTGCCAGCAGCTTAGCCGACAAGATGACCCAGTACTTC. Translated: CASSLADKMTQYF.

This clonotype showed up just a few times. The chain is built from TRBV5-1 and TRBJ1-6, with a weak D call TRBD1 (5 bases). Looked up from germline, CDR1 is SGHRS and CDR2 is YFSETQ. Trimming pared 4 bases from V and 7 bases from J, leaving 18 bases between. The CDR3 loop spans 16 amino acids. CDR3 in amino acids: CASSEDRGVKNSPLHF. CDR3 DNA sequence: TGCGCCAGCAGCGAAGATAGAGGGGTCAAAAATTCACCCCTCCACTTT.

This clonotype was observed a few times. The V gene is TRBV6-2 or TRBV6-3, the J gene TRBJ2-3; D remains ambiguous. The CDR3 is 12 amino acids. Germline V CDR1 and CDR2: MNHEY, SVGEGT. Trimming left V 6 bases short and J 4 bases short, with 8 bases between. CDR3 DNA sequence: TGTGCCAGCAGGTCGGAGTCAGATACGCAGTATTTT. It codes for CASRSESDTQYF.

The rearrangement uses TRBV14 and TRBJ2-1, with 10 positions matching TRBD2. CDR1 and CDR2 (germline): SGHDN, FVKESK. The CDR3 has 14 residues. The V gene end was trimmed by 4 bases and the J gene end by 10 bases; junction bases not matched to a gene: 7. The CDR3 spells CASSLTALAGEQFF. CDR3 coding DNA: TGTGCCAGCAGCCTAACGGCACTAGCGGGAGAGCAGTTCTTC. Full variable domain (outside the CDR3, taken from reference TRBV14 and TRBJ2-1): EAGVTQFPSHSVIEKGQTVTLRCDPISGHDNLYWYRRVMGKEIKFLLHFVKESKQDESGMPNNRFLAERTGGTYSTLKVQPAELEDSGVYFCASSLTALAGEQFFGPGTRLTVL.

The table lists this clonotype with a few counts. In nucleotides, the CDR3 is TGCGCCAGCAGTCAATCAGGGGGGGCCCCCCCCTACGAGCAGTACTTC. Translated: CASSQSGGAPPYEQYF. The chain employs TRBV23-1 and TRBJ2-7; maybe TRBD2 (7 bases). TRBV23-1 carries the ORF label, with uncertain function. The CDR3 sequence is 16 residues long. Trimming shortened V by 0 bases and J by 2 bases, and 14 bases separated the two germline ends.

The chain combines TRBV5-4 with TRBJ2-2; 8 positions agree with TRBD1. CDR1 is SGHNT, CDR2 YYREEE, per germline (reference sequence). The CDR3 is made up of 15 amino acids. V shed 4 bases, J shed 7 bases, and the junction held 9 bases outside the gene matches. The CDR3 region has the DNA TGTGCCAGCAGCCCGCGGACAGGGAGTGGCGGGGAGCTGTTTTTT. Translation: CASSPRTGSGGELFF.

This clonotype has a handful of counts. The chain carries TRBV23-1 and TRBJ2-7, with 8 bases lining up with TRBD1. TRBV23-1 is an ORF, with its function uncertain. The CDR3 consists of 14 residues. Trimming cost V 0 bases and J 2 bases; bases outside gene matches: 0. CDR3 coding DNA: TGCGCCAGCAGTCAATCGGGACAGGCCTACGAGCAGTACTTC. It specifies CASSQSGQAYEQYF.

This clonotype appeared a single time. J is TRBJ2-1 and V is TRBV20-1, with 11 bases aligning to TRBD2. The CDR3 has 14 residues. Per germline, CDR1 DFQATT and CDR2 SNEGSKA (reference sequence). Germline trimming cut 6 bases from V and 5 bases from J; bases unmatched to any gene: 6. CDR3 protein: CSAPPGLADNEQFF. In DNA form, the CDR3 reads TGCAGTGCACCACCGGGACTAGCGGACAATGAGCAGTTCTTC.